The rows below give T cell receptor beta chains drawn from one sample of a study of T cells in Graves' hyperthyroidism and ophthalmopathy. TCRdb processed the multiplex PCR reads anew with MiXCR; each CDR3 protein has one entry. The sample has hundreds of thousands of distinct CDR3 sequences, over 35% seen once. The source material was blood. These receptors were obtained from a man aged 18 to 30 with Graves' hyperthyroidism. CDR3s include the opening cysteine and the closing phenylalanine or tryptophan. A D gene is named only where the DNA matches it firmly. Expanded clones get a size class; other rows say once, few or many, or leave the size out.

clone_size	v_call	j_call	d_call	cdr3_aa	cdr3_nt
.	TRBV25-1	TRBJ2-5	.	CASSFEGRETQYF	TGTGCCAGCAGTTTTGAGGGGCGCGAGACCCAGTACTTC
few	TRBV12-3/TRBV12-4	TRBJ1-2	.	CASSFGLGGYTF	TGTGCCAGCAGTTTTGGCCTGGGGGGCTACACCTTC
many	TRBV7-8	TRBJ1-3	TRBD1	CASSLVGGTGNTIYF	TGTGCCAGCAGCTTAGTAGGGGGCACGGGAAACACCATATATTTT
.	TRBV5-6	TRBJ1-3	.	CASSHLGHYSGNTIYF	TGTGCCAGCAGCCACCTGGGACATTACTCTGGAAACACCATATATTTT
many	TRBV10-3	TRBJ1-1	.	CAIRPVGNTEAFF	TGTGCCATCAGGCCAGTCGGGAACACTGAAGCTTTCTTT
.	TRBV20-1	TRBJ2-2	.	CSARQGGLAGELFF	TGCAGTGCCCGACAGGGAGGTTTAGCCGGGGAGCTGTTTTTT
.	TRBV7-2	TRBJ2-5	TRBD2	CASSPRLAGEKIKETQYF	TGTGCCAGCAGCCCTAGACTAGCGGGCGAAAAGATAAAAGAGACCCAGTACTTC
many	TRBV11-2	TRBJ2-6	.	CASSLVLRRSSGANVLTF	TGTGCCAGCAGCTTAGTCCTCCGCCGGAGCTCTGGGGCCAACGTCCTGACTTTC
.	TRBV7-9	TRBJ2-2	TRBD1	CASSPRRDRPGELFF	TGTGCCAGCAGCCCACGCCGGGACAGACCCGGGGAGCTGTTTTTT
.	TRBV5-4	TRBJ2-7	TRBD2	CASSQSSGGSDSYEQYF	TGTGCCAGCAGCCAGTCTAGCGGGGGGTCCGACTCCTACGAGCAGTACTTC
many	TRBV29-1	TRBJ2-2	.	CSVPHGGELFF	TGCAGCGTTCCCCACGGAGGGGAGCTGTTTTTT
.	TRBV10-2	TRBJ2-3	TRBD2	CASSEPSGGADTQYF	TGCGCCAGCAGTGAGCCTAGCGGGGGGGCAGATACGCAGTATTTT
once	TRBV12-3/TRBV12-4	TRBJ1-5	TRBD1	CASSLQGGGFQPQHF	TGTGCCAGCAGTTTACAAGGGGGCGGGTTTCAGCCCCAGCATTTT
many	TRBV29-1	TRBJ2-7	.	CSVEGGSGDEQYF	TGCAGCGTTGAGGGAGGTTCCGGGGACGAGCAGTACTTC
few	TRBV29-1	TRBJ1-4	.	CSLAWATNEKLFF	TGCAGCTTAGCATGGGCAACTAATGAAAAACTGTTTTTT
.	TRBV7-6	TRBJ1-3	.	CASSSLTGVRDRNTIYF	TGTGCCAGCAGCTCCCTTACAGGAGTGCGAGATAGGAACACCATATATTTT
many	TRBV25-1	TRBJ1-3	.	CASSGSTHSGNTIYF	TGTGCCAGCAGTGGGTCTACTCACTCTGGAAACACCATATATTTT
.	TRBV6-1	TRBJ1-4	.	CASSEAGHPNRPFF	TGTGCCAGCAGTGAGGCGGGCCACCCAAACAGGCCGTTTTTT
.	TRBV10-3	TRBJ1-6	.	CTSRSYNSPLHF	TGTACCTCGCGCTCCTATAATTCACCCCTCCACTTT
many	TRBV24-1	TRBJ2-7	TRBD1	CATSDSTGGYEQYF	TGTGCCACCAGTGACTCGACAGGGGGCTACGAGCAGTACTTC
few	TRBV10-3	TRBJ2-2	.	CAIKPGLNTGELFF	TGTGCCATCAAGCCAGGCCTGAACACCGGGGAGCTGTTTTTT
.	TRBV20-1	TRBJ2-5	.	CSVGGGLQETQYF	TGCAGTGTAGGGGGGGGGCTTCAAGAGACCCAGTACTTC
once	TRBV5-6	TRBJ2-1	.	CASSLGPSEQFF	TGTGCCAGCAGCTTGGGACCGAGCGAGCAGTTCTTC
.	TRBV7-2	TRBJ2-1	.	CASSPRATGEQFF	TGTGCCAGCAGCCCCCGAGCCACGGGTGAGCAGTTCTTC
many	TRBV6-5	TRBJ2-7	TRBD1	CASSYYRGYGEQYF	TGTGCCAGCAGTTACTACAGGGGCTATGGCGAGCAGTACTTC
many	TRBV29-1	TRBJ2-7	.	CSVEGRIGREQYF	TGCAGCGTTGAGGGCCGTATAGGGAGGGAGCAGTACTTC
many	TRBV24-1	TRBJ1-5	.	CATSDPLTRRQHF	TGTGCCACCAGTGATCCCCTGACCCGGCGCCAGCATTTT
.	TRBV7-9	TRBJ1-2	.	CASSFERYGYTF	TGTGCCAGCAGCTTCGAGCGCTATGGCTACACCTTC
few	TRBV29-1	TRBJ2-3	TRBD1	CSVEEGGQGTDTQYF	TGCAGCGTTGAAGAGGGAGGACAGGGAACAGATACGCAGTATTTT
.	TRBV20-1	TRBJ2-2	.	CSARRGRGELFF	TGCAGTGCCAGAAGGGGTCGTGGGGAGCTGTTTTTT
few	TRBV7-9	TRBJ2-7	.	CASSPGAKGYEQYF	TGTGCCAGCAGCCCCGGGGCCAAGGGCTACGAGCAGTACTTC
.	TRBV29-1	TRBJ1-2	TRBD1	CSVEESDRDFYGYTF	TGCAGCGTTGAAGAAAGTGACAGGGACTTCTATGGCTACACCTTC
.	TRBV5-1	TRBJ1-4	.	CASSSAETASNEKLFF	TGCGCCAGCAGCTCGGCCGAGACAGCCTCTAATGAAAAACTGTTTTTT
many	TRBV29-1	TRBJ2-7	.	CSVTTDTGYEQYF	TGCAGCGTTACCACTGACACGGGCTACGAGCAGTACTTC
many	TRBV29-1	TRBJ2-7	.	CSARVGTYEQYF	TGCAGCGCCAGGGTGGGAACCTACGAGCAGTACTTC
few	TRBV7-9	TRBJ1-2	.	CASSLVGTELNYGYTF	TGTGCCAGCAGCTTAGTGGGGACGGAACTGAACTATGGCTACACCTTC
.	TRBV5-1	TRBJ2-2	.	CASSQAGPVSTGELFF	TGCGCCAGCAGCCAAGCTGGGCCTGTCAGCACCGGGGAGCTGTTTTTT
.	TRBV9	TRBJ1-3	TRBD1	CASSVNRGSSGNTIYF	TGTGCCAGCAGCGTAAACAGGGGGAGCTCTGGAAACACCATATATTTT
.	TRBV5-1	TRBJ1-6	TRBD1	CASSPTGQISPLHF	TGCGCCAGCAGCCCTACGGGACAGATTTCACCCCTCCACTTT
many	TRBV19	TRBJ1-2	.	CASSEAETYGYTF	TGTGCCAGTAGTGAGGCGGAAACCTATGGCTACACCTTC
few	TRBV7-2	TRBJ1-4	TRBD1	CASSLEGARAEKLFF	TGTGCCAGCAGTTTGGAGGGGGCACGGGCTGAAAAACTGTTTTTT
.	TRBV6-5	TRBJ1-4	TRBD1	CASAGGGNEKLFF	TGTGCCAGCGCAGGGGGGGGGAATGAAAAACTGTTTTTT